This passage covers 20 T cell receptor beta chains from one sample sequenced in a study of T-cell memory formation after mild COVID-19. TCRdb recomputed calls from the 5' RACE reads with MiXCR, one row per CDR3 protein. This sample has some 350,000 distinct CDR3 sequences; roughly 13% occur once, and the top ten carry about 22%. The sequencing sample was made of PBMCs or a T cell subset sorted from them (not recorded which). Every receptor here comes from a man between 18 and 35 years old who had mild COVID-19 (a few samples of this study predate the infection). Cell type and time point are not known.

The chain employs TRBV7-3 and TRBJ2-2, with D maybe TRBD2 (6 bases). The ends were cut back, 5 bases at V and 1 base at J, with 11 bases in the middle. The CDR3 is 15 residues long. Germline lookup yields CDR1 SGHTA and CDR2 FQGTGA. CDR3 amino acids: CASSQGAGNTGELFF. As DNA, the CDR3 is TGTGCCAGCAGCCAGGGAGCGGGGAACACCGGGGAGCTGTTTTTT.

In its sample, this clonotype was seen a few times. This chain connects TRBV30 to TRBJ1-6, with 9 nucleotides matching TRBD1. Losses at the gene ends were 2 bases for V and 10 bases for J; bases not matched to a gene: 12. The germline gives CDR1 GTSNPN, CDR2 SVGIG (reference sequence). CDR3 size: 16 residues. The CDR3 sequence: CAWSPIPGQGMSPLHF. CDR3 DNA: TGTGCCTGGAGTCCTATCCCGGGACAGGGTATGTCACCCCTCCACTTT.

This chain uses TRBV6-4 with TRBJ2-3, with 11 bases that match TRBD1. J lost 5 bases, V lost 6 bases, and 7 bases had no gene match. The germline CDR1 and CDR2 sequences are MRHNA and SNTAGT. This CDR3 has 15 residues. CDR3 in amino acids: CASREQGTGGDTQYF. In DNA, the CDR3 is TGTGCCAGCAGAGAACAAGGGACAGGGGGAGATACGCAGTATTTT.

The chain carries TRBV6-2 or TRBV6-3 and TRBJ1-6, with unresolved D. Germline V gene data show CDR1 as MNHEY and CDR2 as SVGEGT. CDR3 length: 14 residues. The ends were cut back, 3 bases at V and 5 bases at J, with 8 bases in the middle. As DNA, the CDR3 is TGTGCCAGCAGTTATTGGCAGAATAATTCACCCCTCCACTTT. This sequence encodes CASSYWQNNSPLHF.

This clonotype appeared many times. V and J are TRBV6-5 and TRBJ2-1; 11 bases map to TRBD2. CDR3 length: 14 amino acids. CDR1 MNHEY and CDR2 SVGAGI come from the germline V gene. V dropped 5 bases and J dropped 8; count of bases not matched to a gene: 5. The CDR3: CASSRLAGRDEQFF. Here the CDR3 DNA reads TGTGCCAGCAGTCGACTAGCGGGGAGGGATGAGCAGTTCTTC.

Written as DNA, the CDR3 is TGTGCCAGCAGTTTAGGGGCTTGGGGACAGGGGTACGAGCAGTACTTC. Translated: CASSLGAWGQGYEQYF. V is TRBV12-3 or TRBV12-4 and J is TRBJ2-7, with TRBD1 identical over 10 bases. The V segment lost 1 base and the J segment 4 bases; nucleotides outside the gene matches: 7. This CDR3 has 16 amino acids.

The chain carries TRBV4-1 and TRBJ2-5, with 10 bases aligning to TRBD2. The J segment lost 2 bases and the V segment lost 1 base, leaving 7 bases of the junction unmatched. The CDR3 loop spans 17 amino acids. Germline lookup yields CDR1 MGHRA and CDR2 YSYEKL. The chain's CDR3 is CASSQVLAGELQETQYF. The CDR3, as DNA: TGCGCCAGCAGCCAAGTCCTAGCGGGGGAGCTACAAGAGACCCAGTACTTC.

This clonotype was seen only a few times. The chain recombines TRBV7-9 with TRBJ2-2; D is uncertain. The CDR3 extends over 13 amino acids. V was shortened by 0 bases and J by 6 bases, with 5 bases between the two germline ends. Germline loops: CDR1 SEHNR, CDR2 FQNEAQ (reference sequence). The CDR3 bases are TGTGCCAGCAGCTTAGCGGCGGCCGGGGAGCTGTTTTTT. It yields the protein CASSLAAAGELFF.

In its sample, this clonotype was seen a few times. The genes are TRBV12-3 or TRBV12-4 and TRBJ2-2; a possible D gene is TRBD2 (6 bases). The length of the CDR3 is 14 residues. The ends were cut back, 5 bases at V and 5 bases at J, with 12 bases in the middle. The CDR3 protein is CASSPLRGTGELFF. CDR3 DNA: TGTGCCAGCAGTCCCCTGCGGGGAACCGGGGAGCTGTTTTTT.

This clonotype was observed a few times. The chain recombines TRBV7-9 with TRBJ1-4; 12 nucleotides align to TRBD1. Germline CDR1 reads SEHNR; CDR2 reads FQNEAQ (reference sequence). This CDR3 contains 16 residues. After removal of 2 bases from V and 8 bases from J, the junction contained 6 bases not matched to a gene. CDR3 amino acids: CASSLRTGTGGEKLFF. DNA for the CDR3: TGTGCCAGCAGCTTACGCACCGGGACAGGGGGCGAAAAACTGTTTTTT.

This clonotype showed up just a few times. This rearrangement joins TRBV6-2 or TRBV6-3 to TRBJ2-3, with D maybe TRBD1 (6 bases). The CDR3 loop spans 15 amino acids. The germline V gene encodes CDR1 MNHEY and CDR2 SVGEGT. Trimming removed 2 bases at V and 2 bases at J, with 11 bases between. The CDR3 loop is CASSYRTVSTDTQYF. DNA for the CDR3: TGTGCCAGCAGTTACCGGACAGTCTCCACAGATACGCAGTATTTT.

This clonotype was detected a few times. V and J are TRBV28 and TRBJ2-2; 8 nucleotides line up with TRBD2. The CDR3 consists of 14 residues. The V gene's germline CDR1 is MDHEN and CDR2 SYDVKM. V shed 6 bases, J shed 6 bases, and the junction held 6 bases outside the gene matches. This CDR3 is CASSSGGSAGELFF. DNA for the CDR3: TGTGCCAGCAGCAGCGGGGGAAGCGCCGGGGAGCTGTTTTTT.

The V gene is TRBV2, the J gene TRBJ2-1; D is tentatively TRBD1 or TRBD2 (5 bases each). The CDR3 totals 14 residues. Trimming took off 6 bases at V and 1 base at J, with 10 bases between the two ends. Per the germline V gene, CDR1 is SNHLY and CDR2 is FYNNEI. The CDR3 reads CASRGVGSYNEQFF. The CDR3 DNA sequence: TGTGCCAGCAGGGGGGTAGGATCCTACAATGAGCAGTTCTTC.

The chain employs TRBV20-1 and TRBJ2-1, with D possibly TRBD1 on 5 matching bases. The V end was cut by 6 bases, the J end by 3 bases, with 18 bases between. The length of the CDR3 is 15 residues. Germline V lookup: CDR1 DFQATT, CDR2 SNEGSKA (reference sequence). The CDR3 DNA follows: TGCAGTGCCACCGGTTTGTGGGGCAACTACAATGAGCAGTTCTTC. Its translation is CSATGLWGNYNEQFF.

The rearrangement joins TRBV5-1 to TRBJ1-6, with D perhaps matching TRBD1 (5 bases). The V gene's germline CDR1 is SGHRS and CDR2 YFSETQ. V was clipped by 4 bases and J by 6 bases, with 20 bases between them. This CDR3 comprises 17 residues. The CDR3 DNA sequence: TGCGCCAGCAGCCTACAGTCGCCAGGGATGAGTAATTCACCCCTCCACTTT. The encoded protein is CASSLQSPGMSNSPLHF.

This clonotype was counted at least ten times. The CDR3 coding sequence is TGTGCCAGCAGCCGAGGCGAGACAGCATATGGCTACACCTTC. It encodes CASSRGETAYGYTF. The V and J genes are TRBV7-9 and TRBJ1-2; D perhaps matches TRBD1 (5 bases). The V gene's germline CDR1 is SEHNR and CDR2 FQNEAQ (reference sequence). Trimming stripped 5 bases from V and 5 bases from J, with 15 bases between. The length of the CDR3 is 14 residues.

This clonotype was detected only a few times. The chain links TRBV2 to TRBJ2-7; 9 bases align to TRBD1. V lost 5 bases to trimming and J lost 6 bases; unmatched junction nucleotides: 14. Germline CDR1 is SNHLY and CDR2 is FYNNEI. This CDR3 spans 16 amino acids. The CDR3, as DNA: TGTGCCAGCAGTAAGGAACCGGGACAGGGAAATAGCGAGCAGTACGTC. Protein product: CASSKEPGQGNSEQYV.

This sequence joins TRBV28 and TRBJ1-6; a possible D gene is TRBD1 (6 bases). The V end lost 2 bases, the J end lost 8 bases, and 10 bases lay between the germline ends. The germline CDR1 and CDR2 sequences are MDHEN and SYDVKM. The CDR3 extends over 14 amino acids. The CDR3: CASSLSRGYSPLHF. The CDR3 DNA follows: TGTGCCAGCAGTTTAAGCAGGGGTTATTCACCCCTCCACTTT.

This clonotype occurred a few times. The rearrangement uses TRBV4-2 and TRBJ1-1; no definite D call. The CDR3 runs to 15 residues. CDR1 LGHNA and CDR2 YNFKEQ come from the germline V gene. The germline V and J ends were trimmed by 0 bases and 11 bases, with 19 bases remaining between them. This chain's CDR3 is CASSQEVSLGSEAFF. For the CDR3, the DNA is TGTGCCAGCAGCCAAGAGGTGTCCCTTGGTTCAGAGGCTTTCTTT.

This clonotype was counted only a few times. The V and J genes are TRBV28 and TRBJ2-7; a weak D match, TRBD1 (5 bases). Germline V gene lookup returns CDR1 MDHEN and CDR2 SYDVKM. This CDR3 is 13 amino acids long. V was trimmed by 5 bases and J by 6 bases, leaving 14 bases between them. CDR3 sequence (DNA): TGTGCCAGCAGTAGACATGACCAGGGCGAGCAGTACGTC. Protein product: CASSRHDQGEQYV.